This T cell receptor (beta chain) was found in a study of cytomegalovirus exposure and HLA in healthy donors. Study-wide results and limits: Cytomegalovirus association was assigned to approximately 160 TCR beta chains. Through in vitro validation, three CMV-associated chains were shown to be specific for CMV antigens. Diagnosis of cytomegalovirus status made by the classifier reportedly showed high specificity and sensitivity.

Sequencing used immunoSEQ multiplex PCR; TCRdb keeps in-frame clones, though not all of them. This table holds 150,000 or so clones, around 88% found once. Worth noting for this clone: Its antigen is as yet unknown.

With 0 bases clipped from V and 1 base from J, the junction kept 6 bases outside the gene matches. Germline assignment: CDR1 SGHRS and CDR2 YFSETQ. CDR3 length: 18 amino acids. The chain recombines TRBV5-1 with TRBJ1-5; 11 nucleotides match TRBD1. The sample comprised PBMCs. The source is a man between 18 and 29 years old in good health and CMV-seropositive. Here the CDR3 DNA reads TGCGCCAGCAGCTTGGCCGGGACAGGGGGAGAAAGCAATCAGCCCCAGCATTTT. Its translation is CASSLAGTGGESNQPQHF.